This T cell receptor (beta chain) was sequenced for a study of T-cell memory formation after mild COVID-19. Study-level background: TCR clusters showed largely donor specificity.

TCRdb redid the calling of the 5' RACE reads with MiXCR, one entry per CDR3 protein. The sample holds about 300,000 distinct CDR3 sequences, 15% to 20% seen once. V was pared by 0 bases and J by 7 bases, with 17 bases between. The CDR3 totals 16 residues. Germline V CDR1 and CDR2: SGHRS, YFSETQ. The table lists this clonotype with a few counts. The clonotype was recovered from a man aged 18 to 30 who had mild COVID-19 (a few samples of this study predate the infection). Cell type and time point are not known. The V and J genes are TRBV5-1 and TRBJ2-1; D not certain. The sequenced material came from PBMCs or a T cell subset sorted from them (not recorded which). CDR3 DNA sequence: TGCGCCAGCAGCTTGGCCTCGGCCACTACATTTAATGAGCAGTTCTTC. Translation gives CASSLASATTFNEQFF.